This T cell receptor (beta chain) came from a study of OX40 agonist ivuxolimab in advanced cancers. Turning to the overall study: Ivuxolimab was an agonistic, fully human IgG2 monoclonal antibody directed against OX40 (CD134), a costimulatory receptor. Partial responses occurred in three dose-escalation patients: two with cutaneous melanoma and one with hepatocellular carcinoma. A male proportion of around 83% and a mean age of approximately 60 years, ranging from about 20 to 85, were recorded for the dose-escalation cohort. The monotherapy dose-escalation portion (N of about 50 patients) of the phase I ivuxolimab trial is reported in the paper. Peripheral TCRbeta sequencing aimed to test whether ivuxolimab altered TCR sequence diversity and caused clonal T-cell expansion. Of the roughly 51 patients in dose escalation, 19 had hepatocellular carcinoma, some 15 had melanoma, 9 had renal cell carcinoma and 9 had head and neck cancer. Prior anti-PD-1, anti-PD-L1 or anti-CTLA-4 therapy was permitted, and checkpoint inhibitors had been received by more than 35% of dose-escalation patients. Intravenous ivuxolimab was administered to patients every 2 weeks at six dose levels: 0.01, 0.1, 0.3, 1.5, 3 and 10 mg/kg. Overall results and qualifications from the work: Clonal expansion of both CD4+ and CD8+ blood T cells was observed from baseline to week 6 at doses 0.1 to 3.0 mg/kg. Partial responders in the 0.1-3.0 mg/kg groups had among the lowest normalized peripheral clonal expansion, especially among CD8+ T cells. Low levels of normalized T-cell clonal expansion were also seen in some patients who did not respond. After ivuxolimab, more expanded clones were found on average in CD8+ T cells than in CD4+ T cells. Antigen specificity was not determined for the clonally expanded peripheral T cells.

The CDR3 goes from the cysteine to the phenylalanine over 14 residues. Only CDR3 DNA is held: 42 bases, read in frame from base 1. Based on the germline V gene, the CDR1 and CDR2 sequences are SGHRS and YFSETQ. At the junction V is shortened by 3 bases and J by 0 bases, with 6 bases in between. Points on this clone: Which antigen it targets is not known. No base quality information exists; no much larger clone differs at one position.

Patients with autoimmune disease history or receiving systemic immunosuppression were excluded from the trial. Peripheral blood for TCR sequencing was collected from all dose cohorts at baseline, on cycle 4 day 1, and on cycle 7 day 1. Samples were obtained from an open-label, multicenter, first-in-human phase I dose-escalation trial of ivuxolimab. Adults with locally advanced or metastatic head and neck squamous cell, hepatocellular, melanoma or renal cell carcinoma were enrolled in the trial. Before TCR sequencing, CD4+ and CD8+ T cells were separately sorted from peripheral blood. To sequence the TCRbeta CDR3 region, genomic DNA was isolated from the sorted cells. The immunoSEQ Assay was used to sequence the TCRbeta CDR3 regions. The clones in this table, taken by TCRdb from immuneACCESS, are in-frame only. Not every clone is retained; where verified, under half of the shortfall comes from an unresolved V gene, and the cause of the rest is unknown. Present in this sample are about 91,000 clones, approximately 85% of which were seen just once. 0.2% to 0.25% of the sample is taken by the ten largest.

This clonotype was sampled from an adult with an advanced solid tumor such as melanoma, head and neck, liver or kidney cancer. This specimen consisted of CD4+ or CD8+ T cells sorted from blood, obtained in a trial of the OX40 agonist ivuxolimab. Here the chain combines TRBV5-1 and TRBJ1-4; a confident D gene designation cannot be given. The nucleotides read TGCGCCAGCAGCTCCGCCGCAACTAATGAAAAACTGTTTTTT. This is translated as CASSSAATNEKLFF.